This entry features one TCR beta chain sequence. Germline assignment: CDR1 SGHVS and CDR2 FNYEAQ. Trimming at V came to 1 base and at J to 5 bases, leaving 2 bases not matched to a gene. The CDR3 contains 14 residues. Resolution of symptoms, clearance, or two negative PCRs was present in recovered Cohort 3 donors. The source of the sample is a study of blood T cell repertoires in COVID-19. Authors' analysis steps: For nucleated cells, counts were estimated from reference gene primer amplification. Method: immunoSEQ multiplex PCR; TCRdb's copy keeps in-frame clones and lacks some. Clone size and the V and J calls come from that table; the DNA yielded D and trimming. The sample lists some 220,000 clones, roughly 90% occurring once.

This receptor was taken from a woman aged 30 to 39 who had recovered from COVID-19. Source material: PBMCs or T cells enriched from blood (not recorded which). J is TRBJ1-1 and V is TRBV7-6; 9 nucleotides agree with TRBD1. CDR3 residues: CASSLGQGVTEAFF. In nucleotides, the CDR3 is TGTGCCAGCAGCTTAGGACAGGGGGTGACTGAAGCTTTCTTT.